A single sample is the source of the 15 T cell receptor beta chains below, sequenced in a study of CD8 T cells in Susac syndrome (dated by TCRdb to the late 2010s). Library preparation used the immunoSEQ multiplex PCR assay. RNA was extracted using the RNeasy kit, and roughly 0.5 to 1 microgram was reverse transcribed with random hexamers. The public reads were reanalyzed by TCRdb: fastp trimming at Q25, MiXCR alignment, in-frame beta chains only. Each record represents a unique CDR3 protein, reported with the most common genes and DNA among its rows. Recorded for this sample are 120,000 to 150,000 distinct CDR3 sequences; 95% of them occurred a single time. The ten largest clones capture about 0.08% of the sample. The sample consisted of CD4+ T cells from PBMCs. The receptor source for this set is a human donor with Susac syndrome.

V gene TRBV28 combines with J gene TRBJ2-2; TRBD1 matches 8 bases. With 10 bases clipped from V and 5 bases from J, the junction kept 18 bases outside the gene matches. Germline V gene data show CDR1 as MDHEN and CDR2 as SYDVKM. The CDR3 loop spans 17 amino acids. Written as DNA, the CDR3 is TGTGCCACCAACCTCCCCCTAGCAGGGGGCAGAACCGGGGAGCTGTTTTTT. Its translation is CATNLPLAGGRTGELFF.

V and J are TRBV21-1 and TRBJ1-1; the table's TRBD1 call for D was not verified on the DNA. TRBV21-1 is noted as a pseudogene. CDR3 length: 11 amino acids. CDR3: CASPGGTEAFF. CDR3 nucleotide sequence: TGTGCCAGCCCAGGGGGCACTGAAGCTTTCTTT.

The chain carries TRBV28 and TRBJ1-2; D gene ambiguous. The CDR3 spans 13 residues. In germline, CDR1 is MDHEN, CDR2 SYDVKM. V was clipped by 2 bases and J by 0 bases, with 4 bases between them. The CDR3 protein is CASSLPANYGYTF. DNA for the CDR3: TGTGCCAGCAGTTTACCAGCTAACTATGGCTACACCTTC.

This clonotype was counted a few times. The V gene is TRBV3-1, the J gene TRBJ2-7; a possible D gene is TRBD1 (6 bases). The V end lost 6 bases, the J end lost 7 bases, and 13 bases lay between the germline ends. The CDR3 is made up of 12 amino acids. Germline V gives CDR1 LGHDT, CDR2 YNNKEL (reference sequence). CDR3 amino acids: CASSPTGLEQYF. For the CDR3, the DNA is TGTGCCAGCAGTCCTACAGGGCTTGAGCAGTACTTC.

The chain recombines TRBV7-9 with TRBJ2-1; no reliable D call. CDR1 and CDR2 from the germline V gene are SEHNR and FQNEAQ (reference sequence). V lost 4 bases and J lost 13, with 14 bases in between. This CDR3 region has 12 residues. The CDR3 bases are TGTGCCAGCAGCTCCGGACGGCGCCACCAGTTCTTC. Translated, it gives CASSSGRRHQFF.

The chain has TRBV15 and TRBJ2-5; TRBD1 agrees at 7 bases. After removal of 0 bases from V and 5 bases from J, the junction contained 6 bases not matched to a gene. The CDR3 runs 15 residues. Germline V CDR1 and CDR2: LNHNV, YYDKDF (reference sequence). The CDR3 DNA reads TGTGCCACCAGCAGAGACCCAACAGGGGCGGAGACCCAGTACTTC. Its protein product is CATSRDPTGAETQYF. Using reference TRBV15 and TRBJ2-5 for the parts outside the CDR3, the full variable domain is DAMVIQNPRYQVTQFGKPVTLSCSQTLNHNVMYWYQQKSSQAPKLLFHYYDKDFNNEADTPDNFQSRRPNTSFCFLDIRSPGLGDTAMYLCATSRDPTGAETQYFGPGTRLLVL.

CDR3 in amino acids: CASSPGNTYEQYF. The CDR3 DNA is TGTGCCAGCAGTCCGGGGAATACCTACGAGCAGTACTTC. The V call is TRBV12-3 or TRBV12-4, the J call TRBJ2-7; TRBD2 is a possible D gene (5 bases). The CDR3 extends over 13 amino acids. Trimming cost V 5 bases and J 2 bases, with 10 bases left between them.

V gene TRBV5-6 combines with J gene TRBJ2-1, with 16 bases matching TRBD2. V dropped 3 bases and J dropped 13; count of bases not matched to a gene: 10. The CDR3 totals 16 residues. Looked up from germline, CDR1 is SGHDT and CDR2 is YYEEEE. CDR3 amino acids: CASSSMGLAGGPRQFF. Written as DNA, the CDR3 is TGTGCCAGCAGCTCCATGGGACTAGCGGGAGGGCCGAGACAGTTCTTC.

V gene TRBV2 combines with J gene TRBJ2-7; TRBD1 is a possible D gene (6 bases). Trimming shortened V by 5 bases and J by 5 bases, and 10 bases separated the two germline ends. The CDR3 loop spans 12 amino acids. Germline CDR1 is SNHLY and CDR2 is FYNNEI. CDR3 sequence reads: CASSQDSNEQYF. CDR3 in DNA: TGTGCCAGCAGTCAGGACAGCAACGAGCAGTACTTC.

The CDR3 bases are TGTGCCAGCAGCTTAAGGTGGGGAGGAACTGAAGCTTTCTTT. Amino acid sequence: CASSLRWGGTEAFF. The chain couples TRBV7-2 to TRBJ1-1; unclear D gene. Trimming took 2 bases from V and 5 from J, leaving 12 bases between them. CDR3 length equals 14 residues. In germline, CDR1 is SGHTA, CDR2 FQGNSA.

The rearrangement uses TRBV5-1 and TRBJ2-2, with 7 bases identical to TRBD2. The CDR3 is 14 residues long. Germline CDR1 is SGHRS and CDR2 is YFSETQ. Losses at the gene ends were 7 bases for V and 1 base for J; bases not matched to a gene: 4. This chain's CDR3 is CASRTRENTGELFF. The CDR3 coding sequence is TGCGCCAGCCGGACTAGGGAGAACACCGGGGAGCTGTTTTTT.

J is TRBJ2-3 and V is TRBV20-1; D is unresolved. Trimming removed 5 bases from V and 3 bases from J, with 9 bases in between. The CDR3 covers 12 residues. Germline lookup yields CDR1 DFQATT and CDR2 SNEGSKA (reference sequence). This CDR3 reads CSAPSFTDTQYF. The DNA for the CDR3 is TGCAGTGCTCCTAGTTTTACAGATACGCAGTATTTT.

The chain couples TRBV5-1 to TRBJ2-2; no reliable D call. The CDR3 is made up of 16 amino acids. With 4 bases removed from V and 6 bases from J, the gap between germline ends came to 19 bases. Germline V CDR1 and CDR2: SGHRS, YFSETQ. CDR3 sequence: CASSQRSGQVAGELFF. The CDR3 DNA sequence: TGCGCCAGCAGCCAGAGAAGTGGGCAAGTGGCCGGGGAGCTGTTTTTT.

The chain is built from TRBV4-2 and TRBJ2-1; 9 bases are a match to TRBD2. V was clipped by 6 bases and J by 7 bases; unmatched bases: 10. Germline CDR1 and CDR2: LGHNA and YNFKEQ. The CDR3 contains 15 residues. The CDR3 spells CASSPGPSGTNEQFF. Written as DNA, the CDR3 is TGTGCCAGCAGTCCCGGGCCTAGCGGGACGAATGAGCAGTTCTTC.

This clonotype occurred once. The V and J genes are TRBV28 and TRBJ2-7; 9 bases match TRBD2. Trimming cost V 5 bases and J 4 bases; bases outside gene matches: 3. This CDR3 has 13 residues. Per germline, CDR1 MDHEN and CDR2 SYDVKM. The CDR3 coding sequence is TGTGCCAGCAGTCGGAGCGGGAGGTACGAGCAGTACTTC. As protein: CASSRSGRYEQYF.